A single T cell receptor (beta chain) is shown here with its context. The sample comes from a study of blood T cell repertoires in COVID-19. Study-level information: T cells, B-cell-depleted T cells, or PBMCs supplied cDNA or gDNA.

Germline CDR1 is SQVTM and CDR2 is ANQGSEA. Trimming removed 4 bases from V and 5 bases from J, with 18 bases in between. CDR3 length: 15 residues. Participant ages covered about 18 to 100 years across 24 US areas. Exposed study participants had met a COVID-19 case within 2 weeks before entry. In the original workflow: Reference gene primer amplification yielded estimated nucleated cell counts. Generated by immunoSEQ multiplex PCR, the TCRdb table keeps only in-frame clones and is missing some. V, J and clone size are taken as reported in that table, and D and trimming were inferred from the DNA itself. In the table there are 250,000 or so clones, over 80% of which are singletons.

The clonotype was recovered from a middle-aged woman who had been exposed to COVID-19. The J gene is TRBJ1-5, the V gene TRBV29-1; maybe TRBD1 (5 bases). The sample comprised PBMCs or T cells enriched from blood (not recorded which). CDR3 amino acids: CSVVFFGGVDQPQHF. The CDR3 nucleotides are TGCAGCGTTGTGTTCTTTGGGGGGGTTGATCAGCCCCAGCATTTT.